The source of this T cell receptor beta chain is a study of cytomegalovirus exposure and HLA in healthy donors. Study-wide points: A prior analysis recorded that most TCR beta V segments were productive about 87% or about 30% of the time.

The CDR3 has 15 amino acids. The V segment lost 5 bases and the J segment 7 bases; nucleotides outside the gene matches: 11. Germline V gene lookup returns CDR1 SGHTA and CDR2 FQGTGA. Details on this clone: What it binds is unknown.

Both 60 Vbeta primers and 13 Jbeta primers went into the PCR. Produced via immunoSEQ multiplex PCR; TCRdb's table is partial and in-frame only. Of fewer than 150,000 clones in the sample, around 79% were seen once. The clonotype originates from a male donor in good health and CMV-seronegative. Sequenced sample: PBMCs. The rearrangement uses TRBV7-3 and TRBJ2-5; 9 positions match TRBD1. CDR3 region: CASSPWGTGLGTQYF. The CDR3 nucleotides read TGTGCCAGCAGCCCCTGGGGGACAGGGCTCGGGACCCAGTACTTC.